This entry features one TCR beta chain sequence. It has no known antigen specificity. It has no much larger one-base neighbor in the sample; base qualities were not kept. Receptors were amplified or captured by multiplex PCR. Sequencing used an Illumina HiSeq 2500. Following protocols modified from ARM-PCR, the researchers constructed TCRbeta libraries through three rounds of nested PCR with primers (Table S4). Before sequencing, PCR products in the 200-500 bp range were cut out of the gel and cleaned up using the QIAquick gel extraction kit. On the study's bioinformatics: Reads were cleaned with Trimmomatic, merged with FLASH into complete CDR3 sequences, and assigned to V(D)J germline segments with MiTCR. Clonal diversity was calculated as the inverse Simpson's index using VDJtools. Productive reads were defined as in-frame sequences without a premature stop codon. TCRdb redid the processing of the public reads, applying fastp at Q25 and MiXCR, and retained in-frame beta chains. Rows are unified per CDR3 protein, each entry keeping the most common DNA and genes. TCRdb's processing, not the study's, gives the V and J calls here. This sample has approximately 47,000 distinct CDR3 sequences in its table, and around 67% of those were observed once. Clones ranked in the top ten supply over 25% of the sample.

RNA was isolated from bulk unsorted tissue, and RNA quality was assessed with a NanoDrop ND-1000 and an Agilent 2100. For the normal lung samples, distant non-tumor tissue was collected more than 3 cm away from the tumor edge. Newly diagnosed lung cancer patients without prior chemotherapy who had been admitted for thoracic surgery in China between August and November 2014 were enrolled as donors. Anyone who had undergone radiotherapy or chemotherapy before, or who had another cancer at the same time, was left out of the study. Surgical tissue pieces of about 1-2 cm3 were preserved in RNAlater solution and stored at -80 °C until use. These data come from a study of tumor and adjacent non-tumor tissue in lung cancer (dated by TCRdb to between 2017 and 2018). Turning to the overall study: The cohort included under 15 adenocarcinoma, 2 squamous cell carcinoma and 1 small cell lung cancer patients. In total, sequencing yielded 125,075,908 productive TCRbeta reads, which works out to an average of approximately 4 million reads per sample. The study compared bulk TCRbeta repertoires from lung tumor tissue and matched distant non-tumor lung tissue of some 16 lung cancer patients. The 15 or so patients were aged roughly 30 to 80 years, included ten or so men and 5 women, and had TNM stage I to III disease. For each patient, one tumor sample and one normal lung sample were taken, giving approximately 29 paired specimens that underwent TCRbeta CDR3 sequencing. General study outcomes and caveats: Peripheral blood was not sequenced, so blood TCRbeta repertoires were not examined in the lung cancer patients of the study. The methods do not name the sequencing platform or mention unique molecular identifiers. The top 100 clones made up a significantly larger cumulative share of the repertoire in normal lung than in tumor tissue. Significantly higher TCR diversity was found in younger patients, and higher tumor TCR diversity was associated with shorter overall and disease-free survival. The cohort had only about 14 patients, and the authors noted that larger samples and more detailed clinical data are needed. Significantly higher TCR diversity (inverse Simpson) was observed in tumor tissue than in normal lung tissue (approximately 430 vs 150, P = 0.0075, Mann-Whitney U test).

The CDR3 has 14 amino acids, counting the end cysteine and phenylalanine. Here the CDR3 DNA is all that survives: 42 bases in frame from base 1. A distance of 13 bases separates the germline ends of V and J, which lose 5 bases and 3 bases respectively. Based on the germline V gene, the CDR1 and CDR2 sequences are MNHNS and SASEGT. This clonotype originated in a woman in her 70s with non-small cell lung cancer. The chain is encoded by TRBV6-1 joined to TRBJ1-1, and perhaps TRBD1 as D gene, on 6 matching bases. The sample was distant non-tumor lung tissue. The nucleotides read TGTGCCAGCAGTTTCGGGTCAGGGGACACTGAAGCTTTCTTT. This codes for CASSFGSGDTEAFF.